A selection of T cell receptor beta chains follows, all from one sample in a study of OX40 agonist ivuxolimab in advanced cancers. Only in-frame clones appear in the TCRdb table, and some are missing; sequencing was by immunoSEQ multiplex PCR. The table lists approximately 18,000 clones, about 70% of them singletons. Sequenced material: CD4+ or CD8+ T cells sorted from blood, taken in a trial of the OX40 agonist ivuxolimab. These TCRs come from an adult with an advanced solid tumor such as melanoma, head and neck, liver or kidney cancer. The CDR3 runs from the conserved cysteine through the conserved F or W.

CASSLVGRGMNTEAFF	16	TRBV5-1	TRBJ1-1
CASSWAGGDEAFF	13	TRBV5-1	TRBJ1-1
CASSLGGTGANVLTF	15	TRBV6-5	TRBJ2-6
CASSFGNTQYF	11	TRBV28	TRBJ2-3
CASDLGVGLAGVQETQYF	18	TRBV7-9	TRBJ2-5
CASSQSGQGAGEQYF	15	TRBV16	TRBJ2-7
CASSLVAGPQETQYF	15	TRBV5-1	TRBJ2-5
CAISSSGRTNTGELFF	16	TRBV10-3	TRBJ2-2
CASSQVPGNEQFF	13	TRBV14	TRBJ2-1
CASSKAGERYEQYF	14	TRBV28	TRBJ2-7
CASRRGQGWAYEQYF	15	TRBV28	TRBJ2-7
CASSAVGSSYNEQFF	15	TRBV28	TRBJ2-1
CASRPDSGRGLDYGYTF	17	TRBV28	TRBJ1-2
CASSQDSSGNYEQYF	15	TRBV4-3	TRBJ2-7
CSSREYNEQFF	11	TRBV29-1	TRBJ2-1
CSAADRDEEKLFF	13	TRBV29-1	TRBJ1-4
CASSSTGGQPQHF	13	TRBV4-1	TRBJ1-5
CASSEDGSSYEQYF	14	TRBV25-1	TRBJ2-7
CASSSGTGELFF	12	TRBV5-1	TRBJ2-2
CASSLFGRLSYNEQFF	16	TRBV7-3	TRBJ2-1
CAWGGMSGTVSGNTIYF	17	TRBV30	TRBJ1-3
CASSIADRGQETQYF	15	TRBV19	TRBJ2-5
CASMGLDRNEQFF	13	TRBV4-1	TRBJ2-1
CASSQLAGNTGNEQFF	16	TRBV14	TRBJ2-1
CASDRGDTGELFF	13	TRBV9	TRBJ2-2
CASSINTDWRETQYF	15	TRBV7-9	TRBJ2-5
CASSLGGERGYTF	13	TRBV7-2	TRBJ1-2
CASSQARSYEQYF	13	TRBV4-1	TRBJ2-7
CASSQEGVGAEAFF	14	TRBV4-1	TRBJ1-1
CAGSKADRYFYTEAFF	16	TRBV7-9	TRBJ1-1
CASSSGRTAGSYNEQFF	17	TRBV11-2	TRBJ2-1
CASNRTGGNPQHF	13	TRBV21-1	TRBJ1-5
CASSPDRSSYNEQFF	15	TRBV5-4	TRBJ2-1
CAWSSGRSDTGELFF	15	TRBV30	TRBJ2-2
CASSLTRGTGNYEQYF	16	TRBV7-2	.
CASSFSGSHYEQYF	14	TRBV7-8	.
CASSLQGMNTEAFF	14	TRBV27	TRBJ1-1
CASSLGSGEHEQFF	14	TRBV11-3	TRBJ2-1
CASSLDGRSSGNTIYF	16	TRBV7-8	TRBJ1-3
CASSATSGNAGSYNEQFF	18	TRBV4-2	TRBJ2-1
CASSLVRDRYNEQFF	15	TRBV11-2	TRBJ2-1
CASRILGEPSDTQYF	15	TRBV5-6	TRBJ2-3
CASSSGSEAFF	11	TRBV6-5	TRBJ1-1
CASSPEELAGYTGELFF	17	TRBV19	TRBJ2-2
CASTLGGYYNEQFF	14	TRBV28	TRBJ2-1
CASSLLAGGISEQYF	15	TRBV5-6	TRBJ2-7
CASSSQTNYGYTF	13	TRBV5-1	TRBJ1-2
CASSLGDSHEKLFF	14	TRBV7-8	TRBJ1-4
CASIGNMNTEAFF	13	TRBV6-1	TRBJ1-1
CASSQDGASGTDTQYF	16	TRBV14	TRBJ2-3
CASRDRGLAGELFF	14	TRBV10-2	TRBJ2-2
CSARFKGGGGEKLFF	15	TRBV29-1	TRBJ1-4